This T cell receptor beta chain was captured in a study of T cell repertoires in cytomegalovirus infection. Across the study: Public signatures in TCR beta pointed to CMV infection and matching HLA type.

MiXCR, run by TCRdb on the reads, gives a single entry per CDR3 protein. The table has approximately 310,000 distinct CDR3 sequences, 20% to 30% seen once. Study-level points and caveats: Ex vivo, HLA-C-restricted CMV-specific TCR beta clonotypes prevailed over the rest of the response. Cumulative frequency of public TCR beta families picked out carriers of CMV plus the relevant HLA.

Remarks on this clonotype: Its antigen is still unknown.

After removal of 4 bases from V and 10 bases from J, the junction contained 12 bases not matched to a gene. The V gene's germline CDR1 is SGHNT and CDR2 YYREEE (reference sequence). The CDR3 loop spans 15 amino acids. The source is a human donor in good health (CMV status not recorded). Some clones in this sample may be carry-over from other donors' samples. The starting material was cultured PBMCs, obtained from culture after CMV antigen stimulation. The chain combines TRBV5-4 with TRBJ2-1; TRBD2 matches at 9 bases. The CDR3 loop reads CASSRNTGTSREQFF. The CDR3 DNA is TGTGCCAGCAGCCGGAATACCGGGACTAGCCGAGAGCAGTTCTTC.